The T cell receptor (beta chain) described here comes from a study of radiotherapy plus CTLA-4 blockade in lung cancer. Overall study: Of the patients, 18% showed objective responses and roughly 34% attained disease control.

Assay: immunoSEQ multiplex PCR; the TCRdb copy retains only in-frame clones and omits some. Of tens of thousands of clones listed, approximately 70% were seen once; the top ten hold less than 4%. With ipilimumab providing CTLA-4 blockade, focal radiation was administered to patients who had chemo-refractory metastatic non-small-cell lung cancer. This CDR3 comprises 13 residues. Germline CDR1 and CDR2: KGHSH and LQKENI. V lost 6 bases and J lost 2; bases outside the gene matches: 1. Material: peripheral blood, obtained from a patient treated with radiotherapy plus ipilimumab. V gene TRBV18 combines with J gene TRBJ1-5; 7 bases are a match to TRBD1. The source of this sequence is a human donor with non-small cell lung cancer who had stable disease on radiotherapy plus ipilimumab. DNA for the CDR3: TGTGCCAGCTCTCAGGGGGGCAATCAGCCCCAGCATTTT. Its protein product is CASSQGGNQPQHF.